Given below is one TCR beta chain in context. The antigen is unknown. The source of the sample is a study of long-term antiretroviral therapy in people with HIV. Study results and caveats: There were no data on ART adherence, viral resistance or therapy changes, a gap that limits inferences about post-ART repertoire changes. Repertoire dominance by clones expanded before ART was seen at all time points.

Germline-derived CDR1 and CDR2 are SGHAT and FQNNGV. CDR3 length equals 14 residues. V was trimmed by 2 bases and J by 5 bases, leaving 12 bases between them. Run at survey level, the immunoSEQ assay was version v3.0. Clones were read by immunoSEQ multiplex PCR, and TCRdb kept only the in-frame ones, dropping some. The sample holds 20,000 to 30,000 clones, around 86% seen once. The TCR originated in a man aged 35 to 55 with HIV. Source: unsorted PBMCs, taken 2.7 years after starting antiretroviral therapy. V and J are TRBV11-2 and TRBJ1-1; D gene uncertain. CDR3 amino acids: CASSLQNQETEAFF. The CDR3 DNA follows: TGTGCCAGCAGCTTACAGAACCAGGAGACTGAAGCTTTCTTT.